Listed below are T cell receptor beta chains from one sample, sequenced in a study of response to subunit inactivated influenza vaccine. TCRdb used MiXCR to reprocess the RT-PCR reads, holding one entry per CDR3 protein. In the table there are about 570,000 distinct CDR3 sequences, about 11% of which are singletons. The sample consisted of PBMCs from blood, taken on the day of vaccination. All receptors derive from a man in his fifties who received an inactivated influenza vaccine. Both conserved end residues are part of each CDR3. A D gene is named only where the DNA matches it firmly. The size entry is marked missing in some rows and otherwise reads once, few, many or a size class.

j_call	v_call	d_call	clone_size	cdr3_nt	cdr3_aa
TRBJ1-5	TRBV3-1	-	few	TGTGCCAGCAGCGCCGGTGGGCGCAATCAGCCCCAGCATTTT	CASSAGGRNQPQHF
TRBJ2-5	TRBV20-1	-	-	TGCAGTGCCCGAAGACCTGAGGCCCAGTACTTC	CSARRPEAQYF
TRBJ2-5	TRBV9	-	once	TGTGCCAGCAGCGTAGGGAACCAGCTTCAAGAGACCCAGTACTTC	CASSVGNQLQETQYF
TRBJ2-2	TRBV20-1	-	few	TGCAGTGCGAGACGGACTCAATCCACCGGGGAGCTGTTTTTT	CSARRTQSTGELFF
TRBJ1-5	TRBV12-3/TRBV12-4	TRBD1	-	TGTGCCAGCAGTTTAGCTGGGGCAGGGGGTAGCAATCAGCCCCAGCATTTT	CASSLAGAGGSNQPQHF
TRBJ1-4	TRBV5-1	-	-	TGCGCCAGCAGCTTGGGGGTCAGGGACGGGGAAAAACTGTTTTTT	CASSLGVRDGEKLFF
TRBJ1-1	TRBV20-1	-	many	TGCAGTGCTAGGGCCCCCGGGAAGACGAGCACTGAAGCTTTCTTT	CSARAPGKTSTEAFF
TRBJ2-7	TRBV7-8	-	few	TGTGCCAGCGGCGCCTTCAGCTCCTACGAGCAGTACTTC	CASGAFSSYEQYF
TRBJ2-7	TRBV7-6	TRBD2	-	TGTGCCAGCAGCTTACGGCTGGGGACTAGCGGGAACGAGCAGTACTTC	CASSLRLGTSGNEQYF
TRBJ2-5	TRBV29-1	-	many	TGCAGCGTTGACGGGACGGACCAAGAGACCCAGTACTTC	CSVDGTDQETQYF
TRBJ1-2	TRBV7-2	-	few	TGTGCCAGCAGTCCCATGGCCGGGGCAGCTAACTATGGCTACACCTTC	CASSPMAGAANYGYTF
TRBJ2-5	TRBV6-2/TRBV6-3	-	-	TGTGCCAGCAGTACCGCTCCGGGGGCCCTACCTTGGGGGCAAGAGACCCAGTACTTC	CASSTAPGALPWGQETQYF
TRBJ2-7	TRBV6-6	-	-	TGTGCCACCACCGGACAGAATTACGAGCAGTACTTC	CATTGQNYEQYF
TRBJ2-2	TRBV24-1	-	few	TGTGCCACCAGTGATCCAAACAGGGTGAAGAACACCGGGGAGCTGTTTTTT	CATSDPNRVKNTGELFF
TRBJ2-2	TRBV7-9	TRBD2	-	TGTGCCAGCAGCTTAGCTGGACTAGCGGTCAACACCGGGGAGCTGTTTTTT	CASSLAGLAVNTGELFF